These 12 T cell receptor beta chains were all obtained from the same sample, sequenced in a study of blood T cell repertoires in COVID-19. Sequencing was performed with immunoSEQ multiplex PCR; in TCRdb, only in-frame clones are kept and a portion is missing. The table lists about 400,000 clones, roughly nine tenths of them singletons. The source material was PBMCs or T cells enriched from blood (not recorded which). These receptors came from a woman aged 30 to 39 who had recovered from COVID-19.

This clone was seen a handful of times. The chain joins TRBV19 to TRBJ1-1; no reliable D call. Trimming stripped 3 bases from V and 0 bases from J, with 11 bases between. Germline values: CDR1 LNHDA, CDR2 SQIVND (reference sequence). The CDR3 loop spans 15 amino acids. This CDR3 is CASSMRHFMNTEAFF. The CDR3 DNA follows: TGTGCCAGTAGTATGAGACACTTCATGAACACTGAAGCTTTCTTT.

V and J are TRBV18 and TRBJ2-3; unclear D gene. CDR1 KGHSH and CDR2 LQKENI come from the germline V gene. Trimming removed 6 bases from V and 1 base from J, with 5 bases in between. CDR3 length: 12 amino acids. CDR3 region: CASSAGTDTQYF. CDR3 sequence (DNA): TGTGCCAGCTCCGCAGGCACAGATACGCAGTATTTT.

This sequence joins TRBV2 and TRBJ1-2; D ambiguous. The CDR3 sequence is 13 residues long. V was pared by 7 bases and J by 1 base, with 10 bases between. CDR1 and CDR2 (germline): SNHLY, FYNNEI. For the CDR3, the DNA is TGTGCCAGCACCCGGGGTTTTAACTATGGCTACACCTTC. Amino acids: CASTRGFNYGYTF.

V and J are TRBV10-1 and TRBJ2-1; 8 nucleotides match TRBD2. V gave up 4 bases and J gave up 9 bases; unmatched junction bases: 17. This CDR3 contains 17 residues. Germline CDR1 and CDR2: WNHNN and SYGVQD (reference sequence). CDR3: CASSGKAGGVPFGEQFF. The CDR3 DNA follows: TGCGCCAGCAGTGGGAAGGCGGGAGGCGTTCCCTTCGGTGAGCAGTTCTTC.

This clone was observed once. This sequence joins TRBV13 and TRBJ1-2; unclear D gene. The CDR3 has 14 amino acids. V lost 1 base to trimming and J lost 2 bases, with 8 bases between them. The germline gives CDR1 PRHDT, CDR2 FYEKMQ (reference sequence). CDR3 protein: CASSLVLANYGYTF. The CDR3 DNA reads TGTGCCAGCAGCTTAGTTCTAGCGAACTATGGCTACACCTTC.

The CDR3: CASSATSGGTYEQYF. CDR3 nucleotides: TGTGCCAGCAGCGCGACTAGCGGGGGAACCTACGAGCAGTACTTC. The chain employs TRBV7-9 and TRBJ2-7, with 12 bases matching TRBD2. Germline V gene data show CDR1 as SEHNR and CDR2 as FQNEAQ (reference sequence). The ends lost 5 bases at V and 2 bases at J; junction bases unmatched: 4. The CDR3 sequence is 15 residues long.

This clone was detected only a few times. The chain carries TRBV7-9 and TRBJ1-5; 11 bases are a match to TRBD1. Trimming took 8 bases from V and 6 from J; bases not matched to a gene: 3. This CDR3 is 13 amino acids long. CDR1 SEHNR and CDR2 FQNEAQ come from the germline V gene (reference sequence). In DNA form, the CDR3 reads TGTGCCAGCCAAGGGACAGGGGGTCAGCCCCAGCATTTT. This encodes CASQGTGGQPQHF.

The V call is TRBV18, the J call TRBJ1-3; D may be TRBD1 (6 bases). V dropped 4 bases and J dropped 4 bases, with 14 bases sitting between them. The germline CDR1 and CDR2 sequences are KGHSH and LQKENI. CDR3 length: 15 residues. The CDR3 coding sequence is TGTGCCAGCTCACGGGCAGGGGATGCCGGAAACACCATATATTTT. This gives the protein CASSRAGDAGNTIYF.

This rearrangement joins TRBV11-2 to TRBJ1-6, with D possibly matching TRBD1 (5 bases). This CDR3 contains 14 residues. Germline V gives CDR1 SGHAT, CDR2 FQNNGV. Trimming took off 5 bases at V and 8 bases at J, with 13 bases between the two ends. The DNA of the CDR3 is TGTGCCAGCAGCCCAGGCACCAGGGATTCACCCCTCCACTTT. Translation gives CASSPGTRDSPLHF.

This chain links TRBV25-1 with TRBJ1-1; 10 positions agree with TRBD1. The germline V gene encodes CDR1 MGHDK and CDR2 SYGVNS. V shed 2 bases and J 3 bases; nucleotides not matched to a gene: 3. This CDR3 has 15 amino acids. In DNA form, the CDR3 reads TGTGCCAGCAGTGAAATGGGACAGGGGTACACTGAAGCTTTCTTT. Its protein is CASSEMGQGYTEAFF.

J is TRBJ1-4 and V is TRBV6-5; 7 nucleotides line up with TRBD1. The junction had 8 bases not matched to a gene; V was cut back by 11 bases and J by 5 bases. This CDR3 contains 13 residues. Per germline, CDR1 MNHEY and CDR2 SVGAGI. The chain's CDR3 is CAAGGQLNEKLFF. The CDR3 DNA is TGTGCCGCAGGGGGACAGCTGAATGAAAAACTGTTTTTT.

The chain joins TRBV5-4 to TRBJ2-5; 8 bases fit TRBD2. V was pared by 4 bases and J by 5 bases, with 7 bases of the junction left unmatched. Germline V gives CDR1 SGHNT, CDR2 YYREEE (reference sequence). The CDR3 sequence is 14 residues long. Here the CDR3 DNA reads TGTGCCAGCAGCCGGGTCGGGGGGGTGGAGACCCAGTACTTC. This codes for CASSRVGGVETQYF.